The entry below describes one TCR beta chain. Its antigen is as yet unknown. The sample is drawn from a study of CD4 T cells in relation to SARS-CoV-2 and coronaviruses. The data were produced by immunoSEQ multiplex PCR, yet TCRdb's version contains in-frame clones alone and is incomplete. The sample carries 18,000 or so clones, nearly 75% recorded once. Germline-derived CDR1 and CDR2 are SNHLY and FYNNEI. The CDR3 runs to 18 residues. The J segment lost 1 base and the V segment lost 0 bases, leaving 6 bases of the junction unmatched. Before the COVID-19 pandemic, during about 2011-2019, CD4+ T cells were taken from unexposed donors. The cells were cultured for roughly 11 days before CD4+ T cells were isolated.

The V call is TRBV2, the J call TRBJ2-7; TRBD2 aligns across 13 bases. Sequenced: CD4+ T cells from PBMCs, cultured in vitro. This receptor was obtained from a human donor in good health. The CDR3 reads CASSEAWTSGRASYEQYF. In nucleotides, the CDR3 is TGTGCCAGCAGTGAAGCTTGGACTAGCGGGAGAGCATCCTACGAGCAGTACTTC.